Each of the 22 T cell receptor beta chains below was sequenced from the same sample in a study of CD8+CD57+ T cells in acquired aplastic anemia (dated by TCRdb to between 2017 and 2018). Patients chosen for sequencing had shown expansion of CD8+CD57+ cells by flow cytometry. TCRdb names Illumina HiSeq 2000 as the instrument used. Genomic DNA was used as template for profiling of TCR beta VDJ combinations and CDR3 sequences. TCRdb reworked the public reads: Q25 trimming with fastp, MiXCR clone assembly, productive beta chains retained. Every distinct CDR3 protein forms one entry, paired with its most common genes and DNA. Counted in this sample were approximately 190,000 distinct CDR3 sequences; roughly half of them appeared once. The biggest ten clones account for 8.5% to 10% of the sample. Sequenced input: sorted CD4+, CD8+, or CD8+CD57+ T cells (not recorded which) from PBMCs. The receptors come from a human donor with aplastic anemia.

This chain connects TRBV28 to TRBJ1-2; 8 bases fit TRBD1. J lost 2 bases, V lost 5 bases, and 7 bases had no gene match. Germline V gene lookup returns CDR1 MDHEN and CDR2 SYDVKM. The CDR3 extends over 15 amino acids. The CDR3, as DNA: TGTGCCAGCAGTGCGGCAGGGGGCTTAAACTATGGCTACACCTTC. This translates into CASSAAGGLNYGYTF.

The chain joins TRBV2 to TRBJ2-7; 16 bases fit TRBD2. V was pared by 6 bases and J by 3 bases, with 2 bases of the junction left unmatched. CDR1 SNHLY and CDR2 FYNNEI come from the germline V gene. CDR3 length: 15 residues. CDR3: CASRGLAGGFYEQYF. The CDR3 DNA reads as TGTGCCAGCAGGGGACTAGCGGGAGGGTTCTACGAGCAGTACTTC.

This sequence joins TRBV6-1 and TRBJ2-1; 7 positions agree with TRBD1. CDR1 and CDR2 (germline): MNHNS, SASEGT. The CDR3 runs to 16 residues. V shed 6 bases and J 4 bases; nucleotides not matched to a gene: 12. The chain's CDR3 is CASSTRGTVRYNEQFF. The CDR3 nucleotides read TGTGCCAGCAGCACCCGTGGGACAGTCAGATACAATGAGCAGTTCTTC.

This clonotype was observed at least ten times. This sequence joins TRBV6-5 and TRBJ2-5, with 7 bases fitting TRBD1. Trimming at V came to 4 bases and at J to 5 bases, leaving 7 bases not matched to a gene. This CDR3 region has 14 residues. Germline lookup yields CDR1 MNHEY and CDR2 SVGAGI. The CDR3 nucleotides read TGTGCCAGCAGTTCCCAGACAGGGATGGAGACCCAGTACTTC. The encoded protein is CASSSQTGMETQYF.

The CDR3 protein is CASSPGIRGYTF. The CDR3 DNA is TGTGCCAGCAGCCCAGGGATTCGGGGCTACACCTTC. The V call is TRBV7-3, the J call TRBJ1-2, with D possibly matching TRBD1 (5 bases). Trimming took off 5 bases at V and 8 bases at J, with 12 bases between the two ends. The CDR3 is made up of 12 amino acids. Germline lookup yields CDR1 SGHTA and CDR2 FQGTGA.

This clonotype was picked up many times. The chain couples TRBV19 to TRBJ2-1, with 12 positions matching TRBD2. V was clipped by 4 bases and J by 6 bases; unmatched bases: 16. The germline CDR1 and CDR2 sequences are LNHDA and SQIVND (reference sequence). This CDR3 comprises 19 residues. In nucleotides, the CDR3 is TGTGCCAGTAGTAAAGGAGCGACTAGCGGGAGAATCAGGGGCAATGAGCAGTTCTTC. Translating gives CASSKGATSGRIRGNEQFF.

This clonotype has at least ten counts. For the CDR3, the DNA is TGCGCCAGCAGCCAGGCAGATCTCGAATCGCGGCCCCAGCATTTT. It translates to CASSQADLESRPQHF. The chain has TRBV4-1 and TRBJ1-5, with no clear D. The germline V gene has CDR1 MGHRA and CDR2 YSYEKL. The length of the CDR3 is 15 residues. Trimming took off 3 bases at V and 9 bases at J, with 18 bases between the two ends.

In this sample, this clonotype turned up many times. The chain has TRBV5-6 and TRBJ2-7; D gene uncertain. Looked up from germline, CDR1 is SGHDT and CDR2 is YYEEEE. The V gene lost 2 bases and the J gene lost 7 bases, with 13 bases spanning the gap. The CDR3 length is 13 residues. This CDR3 reads CASSLSGPGEQYF. CDR3 in DNA: TGTGCCAGCAGCTTATCGGGTCCGGGTGAGCAGTACTTC. Based on the CDR3 plus reference TRBV5-6 and TRBJ2-7, the full variable domain is DAGVTQSPTHLIKTRGQQVTLRCSPKSGHDTVSWYQQALGQGPQFIFQYYEEEERQRGNFPDRFSGHQFPNYSSELNVNALLLGDSALYLCASSLSGPGEQYFGPGTRLTVT.

The table lists this clonotype with many counts. V gene TRBV19 combines with J gene TRBJ1-1; D remains ambiguous. This CDR3 has 15 residues. Trimming removed 3 bases from V and 1 base from J, with 12 bases in between. CDR1 is LNHDA, CDR2 SQIVND, per germline (reference sequence). Here the CDR3 reads CASSIPRNANTEAFF. In DNA form, the CDR3 reads TGTGCCAGTAGTATCCCCCGGAATGCGAACACTGAAGCTTTCTTT.

This clonotype occurred many times. This chain links TRBV10-1 with TRBJ2-1, with 10 nucleotides matching TRBD2. Trimming cost V 4 bases and J 4 bases; bases outside gene matches: 7. The germline gives CDR1 WNHNN, CDR2 SYGVQD (reference sequence). The CDR3 runs 16 residues. As DNA, the CDR3 is TGCGCCAGCAGTGGTCTAGCGGGAGAACCATACAATGAGCAGTTCTTC. This sequence encodes CASSGLAGEPYNEQFF.

The rearrangement uses TRBV6-1 and TRBJ2-1; D perhaps matches TRBD2 (6 bases). The length of the CDR3 is 16 residues. Germline-derived CDR1 and CDR2 are MNHNS and SASEGT. Between the trimmed V and J ends, which lost 5 bases and 1 base, there was a span of 15 bases. DNA of the CDR3: TGTGCCAGCAGTCCGGGGACTGAGGGTTCCTACAATGAGCAGTTCTTC. Translating gives CASSPGTEGSYNEQFF.

V and J are TRBV7-4 and TRBJ1-2; D not certain. Germline V gene sequence: CDR1 SGHVT, CDR2 SQSDAQ. V dropped 5 bases and J dropped 2 bases, with 6 bases sitting between them. The CDR3 has 12 amino acids. CDR3: CASSQANYGYTF. CDR3 coding DNA: TGTGCCAGCAGCCAAGCGAACTATGGCTACACCTTC.

This clonotype was seen ten or more times. The gene calls are TRBV14 and TRBJ2-7; D may be TRBD1 (6 bases). Per the germline V gene, CDR1 is SGHDN and CDR2 is FVKESK. This CDR3 is built from 13 residues. The V end was cut by 1 base, the J end by 4 bases, with 8 bases between. Here the CDR3 reads CASSQVTGYEQYF. The CDR3 nucleotides are TGTGCCAGCAGCCAAGTGACAGGTTACGAGCAGTACTTC.

With respect to this clonotype: A clone one base away is much larger, so this may be a read error. The chain links TRBV5-1 to TRBJ1-1; D is possibly TRBD1 (5 bases). The CDR3 spans 15 residues. The germline gives CDR1 SGHRS, CDR2 YFSETQ. V was trimmed by 0 bases and J by 3 bases, leaving 12 bases between them. CDR3 bases: TGCGCCAGCAGCTTGGAGGCAGAGGGGTACACTGAAGCTTTCTTT. This codes for CASSLEAEGYTEAFF.

This clonotype was seen only a few times. The chain links TRBV25-1 to TRBJ2-7; 9 bases line up with TRBD1. From germline, CDR1 is MGHDK and CDR2 SYGVNS. The CDR3 sequence is 17 residues long. V lost 4 bases, J lost 3 bases, and 13 bases stayed unmatched. The CDR3, as DNA: TGTGCCAGCAGTGGACAGGGGGTTGGCCTAGCGGACTACGAGCAGTACTTC. This encodes CASSGQGVGLADYEQYF.

The chain recombines TRBV6-2 or TRBV6-3 with TRBJ1-5, with 12 nucleotides matching TRBD1. The CDR3 is 16 amino acids. Germline V lookup: CDR1 MNHEY, CDR2 SVGEGT. The junction had 6 bases not matched to a gene; V was cut back by 6 bases and J by 3 bases. The CDR3 nucleotides are TGTGCCAGCAGCCCCGGGGACAGGGGGCTCAATCAGCCCCAGCATTTT. Amino acids: CASSPGDRGLNQPQHF.

V and J are TRBV24-1 and TRBJ1-2; perhaps TRBD1 as D (5 bases). In germline, CDR1 is KGHDR, CDR2 SFDVKD. The CDR3 extends over 14 amino acids. V was cut by 3 bases and J by 2 bases, with 9 bases left in between. This chain's CDR3 is CATSDAGRNYGYTF. The CDR3 DNA follows: TGTGCCACCAGTGATGCGGGACGGAACTATGGCTACACCTTC.

The chain uses TRBV10-2 and TRBJ2-1, with 7 bases fitting TRBD2. CDR1 and CDR2 (germline): WSHSY, SAAADI. V gave up 4 bases and J gave up 6 bases; unmatched junction bases: 15. The CDR3 totals 17 residues. The CDR3 DNA is TGCGCCAGCAGTGCGAGCGTTCGGACTAGGTGGGGCAATGAGCAGTTCTTC. As protein: CASSASVRTRWGNEQFF.

This chain uses TRBV7-8 with TRBJ1-2; tentative D call: TRBD1 (5 bases). Trimming took 5 bases from V and 4 from J, leaving 17 bases between them. The CDR3 loop spans 15 amino acids. Germline V gene sequence: CDR1 SGHVS, CDR2 FQNEAQ. CDR3 sequence reads: CASSLGGGTIYGYTF. CDR3 sequence (DNA): TGTGCCAGCAGCCTAGGCGGGGGGACTATCTATGGCTACACCTTC.

V usage is TRBV7-6 and J usage is TRBJ1-1, with unresolved D. This CDR3 is built from 14 residues. Trimming took off 7 bases at V and 2 bases at J, with 14 bases between the two ends. Germline assignment: CDR1 SGHVS and CDR2 FNYEAQ. The CDR3 is CASTSEETNTEAFF. CDR3 bases: TGTGCCAGCACTTCAGAAGAAACTAACACTGAAGCTTTCTTT.

On this clonotype: This may arise from a read error, as a much more abundant clone is one base away. The gene calls are TRBV5-1 and TRBJ1-5; maybe TRBD1 (6 bases). From germline, CDR1 is SGHRS and CDR2 YFSETQ. There are 13 residues in the CDR3. The CDR3 nucleotides are TGCGCCAGCAGCTACGGACAGAATCAGCCCCAGCAATTT. It specifies CASSYGQNQPQQF.

This clonotype was picked up a small number of times. The chain has TRBV6-5 and TRBJ2-7; D not certain. This CDR3 contains 15 residues. CDR1 MNHEY and CDR2 SVGAGI come from the germline V gene. V was shortened by 0 bases and J by 0 bases, with 9 bases between the two germline ends. In DNA, the CDR3 is TGTGCCAGCAGTTACTCTACGGGTAGCTCCTACGAGCAGTACTTC. Its protein product is CASSYSTGSSYEQYF.